The sequence of this T cell receptor beta chain was determined in a study of cytomegalovirus exposure and HLA in healthy donors. Across the whole study: Unique TCRs numbering some 93 million, obtained from HLA-typed donors, made up an early data release.

PCR used 60 Vbeta primers and 13 Jbeta primers. Assay used: immunoSEQ multiplex PCR; TCRdb lists only in-frame clones, some missing. This table has 91,000 or so clones, 76% appearing once. About this clone: Its antigen is not known.

Study findings and constraints: TCR beta V segments were, for the most part, productive about 87% or about 30% of the time in an earlier analysis. CMV serostatus stood as the only immune exposure information on hand.

This TCR derives from a man younger than 45 in good health and CMV-seropositive. Sample: PBMCs.

The DNA for the CDR3 is TGTGCCAGCAGTAGGAGCCCCGATACGCAGTATTTT. Its translation: CASSRSPDTQYF. The chain is built from TRBV2 and TRBJ2-3, with no clear D. There are 12 residues in the CDR3. In germline, CDR1 is SNHLY, CDR2 FYNNEI. The ends were cut back, 5 bases at V and 6 bases at J, with 9 bases in the middle.